The TCR beta chain under discussion was sequenced for a study of T-cell reconstitution after alpha-beta-depleted transplantation in children. Germline CDR1 SQVTM, CDR2 ANQGSEA. V was clipped by 4 bases and J by 8 bases, with 11 bases between them. This CDR3 is 11 amino acids long. This clonotype was found a few times. Using unique molecular identifiers, the investigators prepared the TCRbeta library. TCRdb redid the calling of the PCR reads with MiXCR, one entry per CDR3 protein. In the table there are a few hundred thousand distinct CDR3 sequences, roughly 20% of which are singletons. This clonotype was obtained from a human donor who donated a stem cell graft to a child with acute myeloid leukemia. Specimen: PBMCs from the stem cell graft donor, collected from the stem cell graft. This chain joins TRBV29-1 and TRBJ1-1; D is uncertain. CDR3 loop: CSVGGRSEAFF. The CDR3, as DNA: TGCAGCGTTGGCGGTAGGAGCGAAGCTTTCTTT.